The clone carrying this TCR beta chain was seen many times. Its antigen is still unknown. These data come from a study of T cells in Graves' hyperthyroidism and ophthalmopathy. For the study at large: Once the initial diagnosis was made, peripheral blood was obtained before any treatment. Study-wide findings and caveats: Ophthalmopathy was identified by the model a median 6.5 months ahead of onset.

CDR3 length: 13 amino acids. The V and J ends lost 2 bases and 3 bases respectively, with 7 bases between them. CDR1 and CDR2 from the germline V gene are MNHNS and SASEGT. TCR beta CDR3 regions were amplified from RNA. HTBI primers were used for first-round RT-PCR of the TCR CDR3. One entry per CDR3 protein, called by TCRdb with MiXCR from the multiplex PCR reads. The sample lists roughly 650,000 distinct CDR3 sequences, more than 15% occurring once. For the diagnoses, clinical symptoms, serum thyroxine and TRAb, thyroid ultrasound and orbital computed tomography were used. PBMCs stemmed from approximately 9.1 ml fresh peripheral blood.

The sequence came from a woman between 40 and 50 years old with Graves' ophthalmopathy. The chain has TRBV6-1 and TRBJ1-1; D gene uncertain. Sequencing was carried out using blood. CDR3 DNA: TGTGCCAGCAGTGAATGGGAGGACACTGAAGCTTTCTTT. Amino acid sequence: CASSEWEDTEAFF.